This T cell receptor beta chain appears in the sequencing data of a study of cytomegalovirus exposure and HLA in healthy donors. Trimming removed 9 bases from V and 0 bases from J, with 21 bases in between. This CDR3 spans 17 amino acids. Per germline, CDR1 SGHKS and CDR2 YYEKEE (reference sequence). Comment on this clone: Its antigen is not identified.

Study-level results: Equally common other TCR beta chains were less clonally expanded than HLA-associated ones, a later analysis found. Most TCR sequences showed up rarely, but some public TCRs showed up in many donors. The study reported that TCR beta sequences accurately predicted HLA-A and HLA-B alleles in most subjects.

With 60 Vbeta and 13 Jbeta primers, the PCR was carried out. Sequencing was performed with immunoSEQ multiplex PCR; in TCRdb, only in-frame clones are kept and a portion is missing. This sample has 100,000 to 150,000 clones; 80% occur once, and the top ten carry approximately 10%. V is TRBV5-5 and J is TRBJ1-4, with D possibly TRBD1 on 5 matching bases. The TCR was taken from a man aged 25-45 years in good health and CMV-seropositive. Sequencing was carried out using PBMCs. The CDR3 spells CATSRGGTRSTNEKLFF. The CDR3 DNA follows: TGTGCCACCTCGCGGGGGGGGACGAGATCAACTAATGAAAAACTGTTTTTT.